These 32 T cell receptor beta chains came from one sample sequenced in a study of blood T cell repertoires in COVID-19. Assay used: immunoSEQ multiplex PCR; TCRdb lists only in-frame clones, some missing. The sample comprises fewer than 150,000 clones, around 83% of which are singletons, and 18% rests with the top ten. Sequencing was done on a sample of PBMCs or T cells enriched from blood (not recorded which). Receptor source: a man aged 25-40 years who had recovered from COVID-19.

This chain links TRBV6-6 with TRBJ2-5, with TRBD2 matching over 11 bases. The CDR3 runs to 13 residues. J lost 1 base, V lost 8 bases, and 0 bases had no gene match. Germline-derived CDR1 and CDR2 are MNHNY and SVGAGI (reference sequence). The CDR3 reads CASGTSGQETQYF. DNA of the CDR3: TGTGCCAGCGGGACTAGCGGCCAAGAGACCCAGTACTTC.

V usage is TRBV20-1 and J usage is TRBJ2-7; unclear D gene. The CDR3 contains 11 residues. V lost 5 bases and J lost 1, with 6 bases in between. Germline loops: CDR1 DFQATT, CDR2 SNEGSKA (reference sequence). The CDR3 nucleotides are TGCAGTGCTCAGATTTCCTACGAGCAGTACTTC. It encodes CSAQISYEQYF.

V and J are TRBV3-1 (or the pseudogene TRBV3-2) and TRBJ1-1; D remains unclear. The germline V and J ends were trimmed by 2 bases and 0 bases, with 7 bases remaining between them. This CDR3 is built from 14 residues. Germline CDR1 reads LGHDT; CDR2 reads YNNKEL (reference sequence). The CDR3 DNA reads as TGTGCCAGCAGCCAATTCACAGTGAACACTGAAGCTTTCTTT. Translating it yields CASSQFTVNTEAFF.

This clone was seen a single time. The chain has TRBV5-4 and TRBJ2-3, with 8 nucleotides matching TRBD1. The CDR3 has 19 amino acids. Germline CDR1 is SGHNT and CDR2 is YYREEE (reference sequence). With V trimmed by 1 base and J by 0 bases, 13 bases remained unmatched. The CDR3 region is CASSLSWILGQESTDTQYF. The CDR3 bases are TGTGCCAGCAGCTTGAGCTGGATACTGGGACAGGAGAGCACAGATACGCAGTATTTT.

The chain links TRBV5-1 to TRBJ2-1; D unresolved. This CDR3 has 17 amino acids. V lost 0 bases to trimming and J lost 0 bases, with 13 bases between them. Germline assignment: CDR1 SGHRS and CDR2 YFSETQ. CDR3 bases: TGCGCCAGCAGCTTGGGAATAGCATCGAGCTCCTACAATGAGCAGTTCTTC. Encoded protein: CASSLGIASSSYNEQFF.

The V call is TRBV3-1 (or the pseudogene TRBV3-2), the J call TRBJ1-1; TRBD1 agrees at 10 bases. The junction had 4 bases not matched to a gene; V was cut back by 4 bases and J by 2 bases. This CDR3 region has 15 residues. CDR1 and CDR2 from the germline V gene are LGHDT and YNNKEL (reference sequence). This chain's CDR3 is CASSLGTGANTEAFF. CDR3 DNA sequence: TGTGCCAGCAGCCTAGGGACAGGGGCCAACACTGAAGCTTTCTTT.

With regard to this clone: One end of the junction varies from germline; a read error may be responsible. The rearrangement uses TRBV7-7 and TRBJ2-3, with 7 positions matching TRBD1. Germline lookup yields CDR1 SSHAT and CDR2 FNYEAQ (reference sequence). There are 15 residues in the CDR3. CDR3 in amino acids: CASSWGQTSTDTQYF. The DNA of the CDR3 is TGTGCTAGCAGCTGGGGACAGACTAGCACAGATACGCAGTATTTT. The whole variable domain, remainder taken from reference TRBV7-7 and TRBJ2-3, is GAGVSQSPRYKVTKRGQDVTLRCDPISSHATLYWYQQALGQGPEFLTYFNYEAQPDKSGLPSDRFSAERPEGSISTLTIQRTEQRDSAMYRCASSWGQTSTDTQYFGPGTRLTVL.

V and J are TRBV4-2 and TRBJ2-7; TRBD2 agrees at 10 bases. Germline V gives CDR1 LGHNA, CDR2 YNFKEQ. Trimming removed 0 bases from V and 7 bases from J; junction bases left unmatched: 9. The CDR3 has 16 residues. The CDR3 DNA reads TGTGCCAGCAGCCAAGATGGGTCTAGCGGGAGAGGGGAGCAGTACTTC. This encodes CASSQDGSSGRGEQYF.

The genes are TRBV5-4 and TRBJ2-7; the match to TRBD2 covers 10 bases. The CDR3 is made up of 15 amino acids. With V trimmed by 4 bases and J by 4 bases, 8 bases remained unmatched. The germline gives CDR1 SGHNT, CDR2 YYREEE (reference sequence). The CDR3 loop is CASSRKREGIYEQYF. The CDR3 nucleotides read TGTGCCAGCAGCCGCAAGCGGGAGGGCATTTACGAGCAGTACTTC.

The DNA of the CDR3 is TGTGCTAGTGGCCTGCAGGGGTTCACTGAAGCTTTCTTT. This translates into CASGLQGFTEAFF. The rearrangement links TRBV12-5 to TRBJ1-1; tentative D call: TRBD1 (6 bases). The CDR3 has 13 amino acids. CDR1 and CDR2 from the germline V gene are LGHNT and FRNRAP. V lost 6 bases, J lost 4 bases, and 12 bases lay in between.

The CDR3 sequence: CAIRRTGNTDTQYF. The CDR3 nucleotides are TGTGCCATCAGACGGACAGGCAACACAGATACGCAGTATTTT. The V call is TRBV10-3, the J call TRBJ2-3; TRBD1 aligns across 7 bases. CDR1 is ENHRY, CDR2 SYGVKD, per germline. V lost 6 bases to trimming and J lost 2 bases; unmatched junction nucleotides: 5. The CDR3 length is 14 residues.

The count of this clone is one. V is TRBV2 and J is TRBJ1-3; TRBD1 aligns across 8 bases. Trimming at V came to 5 bases and at J to 4 bases, leaving 7 bases not matched to a gene. CDR1 and CDR2 from the germline V gene are SNHLY and FYNNEI. The CDR3 has 15 residues. CDR3 sequence reads: CASSQDRGEGNTIYF. The CDR3 DNA follows: TGTGCCAGCAGTCAAGACAGGGGTGAGGGAAACACCATATATTTT.

This clone was seen just once. The rearrangement uses TRBV12-3 or TRBV12-4 and TRBJ1-3; D remains unclear. The CDR3 spans 12 residues. Trimming left V 4 bases short and J 2 bases short, with 3 bases between. The CDR3, as DNA: TGTGCCAGCAGTTCTACTGGAAACACCATATATTTT. Protein sequence: CASSSTGNTIYF.

This chain connects TRBV9 to TRBJ2-1, with 11 bases identical to TRBD2. This CDR3 has 16 amino acids. The junction had 9 bases not matched to a gene; V was cut back by 3 bases and J by 7 bases. CDR1 is SGDLS, CDR2 YYNGEE, per germline. DNA for the CDR3: TGTGCCAGCAGCGCGGTGCTAGCGGGGGGAAGTAATGAGCAGTTCTTC. Protein product: CASSAVLAGGSNEQFF. The variable domain in full, completed from reference TRBV9 and TRBJ2-1, reads DSGVTQTPKHLITATGQRVTLRCSPRSGDLSVYWYQQSLDQGLQFLIQYYNGEERAKGNILERFSAQQFPDLHSELNLSSLELGDSALYFCASSAVLAGGSNEQFFGPGTRLTVL.

The V gene is TRBV29-1, the J gene TRBJ1-1; no reliable D call. Per germline, CDR1 SQVTM and CDR2 ANQGSEA. The ends were cut back, 2 bases at V and 7 bases at J, with 8 bases in the middle. CDR3 length: 11 amino acids. The CDR3 coding sequence is TGCAGCGTTGAACGGGGTCTTGAAGCTTTCTTT. Protein product: CSVERGLEAFF.

The CDR3 bases are TGTGCCAGCTCACCACCCCCGGACAGGGGATATAGCAATCAGCCCCAGCATTTT. Its protein product is CASSPPPDRGYSNQPQHF. The V gene is TRBV18, the J gene TRBJ1-5, with TRBD1 identical over 9 bases. V shed 0 bases, J shed 0 bases, and the junction held 6 bases outside the gene matches. The CDR3 is 18 amino acids. The germline V gene has CDR1 KGHSH and CDR2 LQKENI.

The chain is built from TRBV18 and TRBJ2-7; D is uncertain. V dropped 2 bases and J dropped 2 bases, with 13 bases sitting between them. Germline CDR1 KGHSH, CDR2 LQKENI. The CDR3 has 15 amino acids. The chain's CDR3 is CASSPAAERTYEQYV. For the CDR3, the DNA is TGTGCCAGCTCACCAGCGGCTGAGAGAACCTACGAGCAGTACGTC.

The chain employs TRBV6-1 and TRBJ1-5; D gene ambiguous. Germline values: CDR1 MNHNS, CDR2 SASEGT. CDR3 size: 16 residues. The V gene lost 0 bases and the J gene lost 2 bases, with 11 bases spanning the gap. The CDR3 loop reads CASSEADGVGNQPQHF. Written as DNA, the CDR3 is TGTGCCAGCAGTGAAGCAGACGGGGTGGGCAATCAGCCCCAGCATTTT.

This chain joins TRBV4-1 and TRBJ1-3; no definite D call. This CDR3 has 14 residues. Looked up from germline, CDR1 is MGHRA and CDR2 is YSYEKL. V was pared by 1 base and J by 3 bases, with 7 bases between. The CDR3 DNA is TGCGCCAGCAGCCAAGGTTCGAGTGGAAACACCATATATTTT. It translates to CASSQGSSGNTIYF.

The chain is built from TRBV5-1 and TRBJ2-1; a weak D match, TRBD1 (6 bases). This CDR3 comprises 14 residues. Trimming took off 4 bases at V and 6 bases at J, with 14 bases between the two ends. CDR1 and CDR2 from the germline V gene are SGHRS and YFSETQ. The DNA for the CDR3 is TGCGCCAGCAGCAAACAGGGTGACTTCAATGAGCAGTTCTTC. Its protein is CASSKQGDFNEQFF.

This sequence joins TRBV10-3 and TRBJ1-2; maybe TRBD1 (5 bases). The CDR3 runs to 14 residues. The V end lost 7 bases, the J end lost 5 bases, and 17 bases lay between the germline ends. Germline CDR1 is ENHRY and CDR2 is SYGVKD. The CDR3 loop reads CAITSQGLGYGYTF. DNA of the CDR3: TGTGCCATCACTTCCCAGGGCTTAGGGTATGGCTACACCTTC.

The rearrangement joins TRBV30 to TRBJ1-1; unclear D gene. CDR1 is GTSNPN, CDR2 SVGIG, per germline (reference sequence). This CDR3 is built from 13 residues. Trimming stripped 7 bases from V and 1 base from J, with 13 bases between. CDR3 sequence reads: CASRGDENTEAFF. CDR3 nucleotide sequence: TGTGCCTCCCGCGGGGATGAGAACACTGAAGCTTTCTTT.

V usage is TRBV24-1 and J usage is TRBJ1-5, with 8 nucleotides matching TRBD1. Germline V lookup: CDR1 KGHDR, CDR2 SFDVKD. V lost 4 bases, J lost 7 bases, and 8 bases stayed unmatched. The CDR3 runs to 15 residues. The CDR3 DNA sequence: TGTGCCACCAGTGAACATCAGGGGGCAGAGCAGCCCCAGCATTTT. It yields the protein CATSEHQGAEQPQHF.

The V and J genes are TRBV5-1 and TRBJ2-3; D possibly corresponds to TRBD2 (5 bases). In germline, CDR1 is SGHRS, CDR2 YFSETQ. The germline V and J ends were trimmed by 9 bases and 2 bases, with 19 bases remaining between them. The CDR3 runs 15 residues. This chain's CDR3 is CATTESGAPTDTQYF. In DNA, the CDR3 is TGCGCCACCACAGAAAGCGGAGCGCCCACAGATACGCAGTATTTT. The full variable domain, in which reference TRBV5-1 and TRBJ2-3 provide the parts outside the CDR3, is KAGVTQTPRYLIKTRGQQVTLSCSPISGHRSVSWYQQTPGQGLQFLFEYFSETQRNKGNFPGRFSGRQFSNSRSEMNVSTLELGDSALYLCATTESGAPTDTQYFGPGTRLTVL.

This clone was seen a handful of times. The chain links TRBV24-1 to TRBJ2-2; D gene ambiguous. The CDR3 spans 15 residues. Germline V gives CDR1 KGHDR, CDR2 SFDVKD. Trimming cost V 2 bases and J 6 bases, with 12 bases left between them. The CDR3 sequence is CATSDSQASSGELFF. The DNA of the CDR3 is TGTGCCACCAGTGATTCCCAGGCCTCATCCGGGGAGCTGTTTTTT.

The chain is built from TRBV2 and TRBJ1-1; unclear D gene. Between the trimmed V and J ends, which lost 4 bases and 1 base, there was a span of 10 bases. The CDR3 contains 14 residues. Germline V gene sequence: CDR1 SNHLY, CDR2 FYNNEI. CDR3 in DNA: TGTGCCAGCAGTGCCGGTCACCAGAACACTGAAGCTTTCTTT. Residues: CASSAGHQNTEAFF.

The gene calls are TRBV9 and TRBJ2-6; D is ambiguous. The germline V gene has CDR1 SGDLS and CDR2 YYNGEE. V lost 0 bases to trimming and J lost 2 bases, with 9 bases between them. The CDR3 has 16 amino acids. The CDR3 reads CASSVATNPGANVLTF. CDR3 bases: TGTGCCAGCAGCGTAGCTACCAACCCTGGGGCCAACGTCCTGACTTTC.

The chain employs TRBV19 and TRBJ1-5, with D unresolved. Deletions cut 4 bases from V and 6 bases from J, with 22 bases between. The CDR3 loop spans 17 amino acids. Looked up from germline, CDR1 is LNHDA and CDR2 is SQIVND (reference sequence). The CDR3 DNA sequence: TGTGCCAGTAGTACCCCACCTTTGGCGGAACGGGGTCAGCCCCAGCATTTT. It translates to CASSTPPLAERGQPQHF.

This chain joins TRBV5-1 and TRBJ2-3; 7 nucleotides line up with TRBD2. CDR3 length: 16 amino acids. Germline CDR1 and CDR2: SGHRS and YFSETQ. Trimming at V came to 0 bases and at J to 0 bases, leaving 4 bases not matched to a gene. This CDR3 is CASSLGWRGSTDTQYF. The CDR3 DNA reads TGCGCCAGCAGCTTGGGGTGGCGGGGGAGCACAGATACGCAGTATTTT.

The rearrangement joins TRBV6-4 to TRBJ2-1, with a possible D match to TRBD2 (6 bases). Per germline, CDR1 MRHNA and CDR2 SNTAGT. This CDR3 spans 17 amino acids. Between the trimmed V and J ends, which lost 0 bases and 0 bases, there was a span of 12 bases. The CDR3 DNA sequence: TGTGCCAGCAGTGACTCAATAGCGGCTAGCTCCTACAATGAGCAGTTCTTC. Translated: CASSDSIAASSYNEQFF.

This sequence joins TRBV5-1 and TRBJ2-3; 11 nucleotides align to TRBD2. CDR3 size: 15 residues. J was trimmed by 6 bases and V by 4 bases; bases with no gene match: 7. Per the germline V gene, CDR1 is SGHRS and CDR2 is YFSETQ. DNA of the CDR3: TGCGCCAGCAGCAATAGCGGGAGGGCCTCGGATACGCAGTATTTT. This sequence encodes CASSNSGRASDTQYF.

The chain employs TRBV3-1 (or the pseudogene TRBV3-2) and TRBJ2-3; 11 nucleotides line up with TRBD2. This CDR3 is 17 amino acids long. V shed 4 bases and J 4 bases; nucleotides not matched to a gene: 10. From germline, CDR1 is LGHDT and CDR2 YNNKEL (reference sequence). CDR3 loop: CASSPPTSGEGADTQYF. The CDR3 DNA sequence: TGTGCCAGCAGCCCACCGACTAGCGGGGAAGGGGCAGATACGCAGTATTTT.